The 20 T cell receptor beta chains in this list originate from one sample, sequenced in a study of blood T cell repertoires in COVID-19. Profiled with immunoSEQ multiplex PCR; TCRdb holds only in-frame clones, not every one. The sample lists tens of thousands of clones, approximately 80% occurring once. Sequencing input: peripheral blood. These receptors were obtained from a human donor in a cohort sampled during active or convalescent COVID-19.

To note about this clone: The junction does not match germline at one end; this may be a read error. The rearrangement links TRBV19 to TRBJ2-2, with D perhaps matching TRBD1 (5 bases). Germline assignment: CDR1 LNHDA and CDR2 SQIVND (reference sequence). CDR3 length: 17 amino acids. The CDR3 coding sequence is TGTGCCAGTAGTATAGATCTAAGGGGATCGAAGACCGGGGAGCTGTTTTTT. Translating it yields CASSIDLRGSKTGELFF. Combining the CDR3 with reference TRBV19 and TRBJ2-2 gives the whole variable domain DGGITQSPKYLFRKEGQNVTLSCEQNLNHDAMYWYRQDPGQGLRLIYYSQIVNDFQKGDIAEGYSVSREKKESFPLTVTSAQKNPTAFYLCASSIDLRGSKTGELFFGEGSRLTVL.

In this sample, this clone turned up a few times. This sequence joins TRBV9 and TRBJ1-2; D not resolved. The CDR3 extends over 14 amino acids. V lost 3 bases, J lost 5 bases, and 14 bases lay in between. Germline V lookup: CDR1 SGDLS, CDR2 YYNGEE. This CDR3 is CASSDRPGSYGYTF. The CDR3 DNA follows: TGTGCCAGCAGCGACCGTCCAGGATCTTATGGCTACACCTTC.

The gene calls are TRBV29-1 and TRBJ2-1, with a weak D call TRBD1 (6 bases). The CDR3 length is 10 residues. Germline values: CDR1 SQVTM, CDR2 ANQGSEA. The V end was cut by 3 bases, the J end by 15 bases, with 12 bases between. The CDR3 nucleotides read TGCAGCGTTGAGTCAGGGGAGAGGTTCTTC. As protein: CSVESGERFF.

The CDR3: CASSLDGTTGNTIYF. DNA of the CDR3: TGTGCCAGCAGCTTAGATGGCACTACTGGAAACACCATATATTTT. The chain joins TRBV7-2 to TRBJ1-3, with no clear D. The germline V and J ends were trimmed by 1 base and 2 bases, with 9 bases remaining between them. The germline gives CDR1 SGHTA, CDR2 FQGNSA. The CDR3 runs 15 residues.

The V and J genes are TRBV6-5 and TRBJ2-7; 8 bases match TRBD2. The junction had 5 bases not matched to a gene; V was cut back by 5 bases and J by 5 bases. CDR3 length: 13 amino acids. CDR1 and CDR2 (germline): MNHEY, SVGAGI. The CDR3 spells CASSTGGRNEQYF. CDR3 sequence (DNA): TGTGCCAGCAGTACGGGGGGGAGGAACGAGCAGTACTTC.

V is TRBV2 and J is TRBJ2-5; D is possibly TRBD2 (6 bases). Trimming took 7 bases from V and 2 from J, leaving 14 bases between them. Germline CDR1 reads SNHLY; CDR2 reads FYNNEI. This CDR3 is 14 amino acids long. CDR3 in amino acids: CASNGPGGQETQYF. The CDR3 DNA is TGTGCCAGCAACGGACCCGGGGGTCAAGAGACCCAGTACTTC.

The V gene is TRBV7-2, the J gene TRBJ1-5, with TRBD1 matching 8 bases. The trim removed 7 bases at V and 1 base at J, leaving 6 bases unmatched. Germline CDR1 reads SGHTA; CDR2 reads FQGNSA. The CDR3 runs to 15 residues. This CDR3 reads CASILTGASNQPQHF. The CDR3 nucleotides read TGTGCCAGCATCTTGACAGGGGCGAGCAATCAGCCCCAGCATTTT. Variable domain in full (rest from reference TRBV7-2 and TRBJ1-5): GAGVSQSPSNKVTEKGKDVELRCDPISGHTALYWYRQSLGQGLEFLIYFQGNSAPDKSGLPSDRFSAERTGGSVSTLTIQRTQQEDSAVYLCASILTGASNQPQHFGDGTRLSIL.

The CDR3 bases are TGCAGCGTTGGGCCACAGAGCTCCTACGAGCAGTACTTC. This gives the protein CSVGPQSSYEQYF. The J gene is TRBJ2-7, the V gene TRBV29-1; no clear D. The germline V gene encodes CDR1 SQVTM and CDR2 ANQGSEA. This CDR3 has 13 amino acids. Trimming took off 4 bases at V and 0 bases at J, with 10 bases between the two ends.

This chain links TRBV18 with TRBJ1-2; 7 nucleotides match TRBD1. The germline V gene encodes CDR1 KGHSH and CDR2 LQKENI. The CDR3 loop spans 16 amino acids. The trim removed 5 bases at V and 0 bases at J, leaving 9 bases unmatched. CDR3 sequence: CASSAPGQPTNYGYTF. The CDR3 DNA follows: TGTGCCAGCTCAGCTCCGGGACAGCCGACTAACTATGGCTACACCTTC.

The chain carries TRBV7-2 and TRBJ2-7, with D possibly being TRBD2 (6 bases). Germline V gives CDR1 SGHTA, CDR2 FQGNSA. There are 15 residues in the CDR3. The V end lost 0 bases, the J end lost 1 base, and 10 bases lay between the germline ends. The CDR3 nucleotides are TGTGCCAGCAGCTTAGCGCTTAGCGGATCCTACGAGCAGTACTTC. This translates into CASSLALSGSYEQYF. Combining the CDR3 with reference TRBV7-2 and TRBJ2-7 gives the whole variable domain GAGVSQSPSNKVTEKGKDVELRCDPISGHTALYWYRQSLGQGLEFLIYFQGNSAPDKSGLPSDRFSAERTGGSVSTLTIQRTQQEDSAVYLCASSLALSGSYEQYFGPGTRLTVT.

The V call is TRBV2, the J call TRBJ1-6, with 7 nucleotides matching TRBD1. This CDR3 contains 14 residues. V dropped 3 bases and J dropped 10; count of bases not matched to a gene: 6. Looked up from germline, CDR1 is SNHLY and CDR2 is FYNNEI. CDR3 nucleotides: TGTGCCAGCAGTGAGGGGGACAGAAGATCACCCCTCCACTTT. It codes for CASSEGDRRSPLHF.

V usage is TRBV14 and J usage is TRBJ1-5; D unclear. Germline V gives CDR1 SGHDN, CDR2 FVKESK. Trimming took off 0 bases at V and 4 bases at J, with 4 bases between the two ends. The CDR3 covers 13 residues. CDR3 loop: CASSQDLNQPQHF. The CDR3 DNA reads TGTGCCAGCAGCCAAGACCTTAATCAGCCCCAGCATTTT.

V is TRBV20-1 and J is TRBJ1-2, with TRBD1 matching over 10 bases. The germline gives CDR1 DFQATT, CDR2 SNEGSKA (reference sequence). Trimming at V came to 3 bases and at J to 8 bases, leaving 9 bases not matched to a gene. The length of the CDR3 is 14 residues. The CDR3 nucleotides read TGCAGTGCTAGTGGAGCCGGGACAGGGGAGGGCTACACCTTC. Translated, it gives CSASGAGTGEGYTF.

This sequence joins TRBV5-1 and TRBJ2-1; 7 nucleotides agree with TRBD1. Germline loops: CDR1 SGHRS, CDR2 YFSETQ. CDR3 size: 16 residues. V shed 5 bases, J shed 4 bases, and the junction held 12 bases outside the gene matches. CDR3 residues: CASSSPEDRQYNEQFF. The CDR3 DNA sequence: TGCGCCAGCAGTTCTCCCGAGGACAGGCAGTACAATGAGCAGTTCTTC.

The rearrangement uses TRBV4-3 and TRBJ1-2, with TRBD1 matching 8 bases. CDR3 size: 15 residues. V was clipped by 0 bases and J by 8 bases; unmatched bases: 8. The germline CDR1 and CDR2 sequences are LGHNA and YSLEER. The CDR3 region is CASSQDAQGAGGYTF. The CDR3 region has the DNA TGCGCCAGCAGCCAAGATGCCCAGGGGGCCGGCGGCTACACCTTC.

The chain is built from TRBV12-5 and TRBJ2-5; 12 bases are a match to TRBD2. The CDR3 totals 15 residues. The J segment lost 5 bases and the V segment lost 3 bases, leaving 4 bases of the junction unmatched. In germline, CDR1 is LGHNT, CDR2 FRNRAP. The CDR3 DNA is TGTGCTAGTGGTTTTACTAGCGGGGGGCTGGAGACCCAGTACTTC. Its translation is CASGFTSGGLETQYF.

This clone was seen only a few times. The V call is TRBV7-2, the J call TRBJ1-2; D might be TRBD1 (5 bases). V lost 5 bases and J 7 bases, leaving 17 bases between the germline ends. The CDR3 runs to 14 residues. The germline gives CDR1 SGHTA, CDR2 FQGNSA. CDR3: CASSPYDRGSGYTF. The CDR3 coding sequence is TGTGCCAGCAGCCCCTACGACCGGGGGTCTGGCTACACCTTC.

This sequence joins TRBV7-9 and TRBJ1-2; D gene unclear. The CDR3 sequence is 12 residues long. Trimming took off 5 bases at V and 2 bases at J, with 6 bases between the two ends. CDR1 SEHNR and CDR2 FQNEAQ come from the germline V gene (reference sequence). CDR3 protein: CASSLENYGYTF. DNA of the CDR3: TGTGCCAGCAGCCTGGAGAACTATGGCTACACCTTC.

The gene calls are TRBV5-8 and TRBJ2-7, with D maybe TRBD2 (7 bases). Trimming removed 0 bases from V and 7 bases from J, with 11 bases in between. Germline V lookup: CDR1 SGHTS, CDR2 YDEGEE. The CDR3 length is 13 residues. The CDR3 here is CASSLVRGREQYF. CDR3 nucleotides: TGTGCCAGCAGCTTGGTGCGGGGGCGGGAGCAGTACTTC.

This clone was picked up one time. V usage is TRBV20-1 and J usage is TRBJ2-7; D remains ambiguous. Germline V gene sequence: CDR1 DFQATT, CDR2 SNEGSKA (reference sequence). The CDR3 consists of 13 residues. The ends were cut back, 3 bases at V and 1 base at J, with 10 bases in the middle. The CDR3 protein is CSASGGDSYEQYF. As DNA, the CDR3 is TGCAGTGCTAGTGGTGGAGATTCCTACGAGCAGTACTTC.